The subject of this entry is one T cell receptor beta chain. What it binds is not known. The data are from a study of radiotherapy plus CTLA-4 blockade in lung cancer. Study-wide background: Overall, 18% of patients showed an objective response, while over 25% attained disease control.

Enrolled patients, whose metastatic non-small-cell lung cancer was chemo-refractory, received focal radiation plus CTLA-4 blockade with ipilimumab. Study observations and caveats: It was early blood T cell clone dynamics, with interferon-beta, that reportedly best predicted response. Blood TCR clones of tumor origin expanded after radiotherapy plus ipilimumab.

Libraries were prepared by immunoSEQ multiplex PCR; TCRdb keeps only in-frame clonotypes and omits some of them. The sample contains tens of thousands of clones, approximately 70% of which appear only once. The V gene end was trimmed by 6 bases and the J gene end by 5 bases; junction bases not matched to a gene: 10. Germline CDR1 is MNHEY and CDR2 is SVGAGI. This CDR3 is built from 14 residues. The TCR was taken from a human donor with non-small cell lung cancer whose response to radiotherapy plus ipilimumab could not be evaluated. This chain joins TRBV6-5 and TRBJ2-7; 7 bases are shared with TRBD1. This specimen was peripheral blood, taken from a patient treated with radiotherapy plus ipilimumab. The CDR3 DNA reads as TGTGCCAGCAGCCGACCGGGACAGAAGGACGAGCAGTACTTC. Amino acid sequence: CASSRPGQKDEQYF.